This T cell receptor (beta chain) was recovered during a study of tissue T cells after allogeneic stem cell transplantation. The V and J ends lost 0 bases and 0 bases respectively, with 7 bases between them. CDR1 is SGHDT, CDR2 YYEEEE, per germline. The CDR3 covers 14 residues. Data came from immunoSEQ multiplex PCR; TCRdb stores just in-frame clones and leaves some out. The table has about 880 clones, over 35% seen once. Adult allogeneic hematopoietic cell transplant recipients with steroid-refractory graft-versus-host disease were prospectively enrolled for research autopsy. The rearrangement links TRBV5-6 to TRBJ2-7; D is perhaps TRBD2 (5 bases). Source: kidney tissue, taken at autopsy. The sequence came from a female patient aged 40-69 years with steroid-refractory graft-versus-host disease after an allogeneic stem cell transplant. Some of the T cells might come from the graft donor. CDR3 sequence reads: CASSLDRGSYEQYF. The CDR3 DNA sequence: TGTGCCAGCAGCTTGGATCGGGGCTCCTACGAGCAGTACTTC.